The following is a TCR beta chain sequence with its context. This record comes from a study of tumor-infiltrating lymphocytes in localized non-small cell lung cancer. V lost 5 bases and J lost 6; bases outside the gene matches: 11. Per germline, CDR1 LNHDA and CDR2 SQIVND (reference sequence). CDR3 size: 16 residues. Sequenced by immunoSEQ multiplex PCR; TCRdb stores in-frame clones only, minus some. The data contain just under 30,000 clones, approximately 83% of them singletons. This chain joins TRBV19 and TRBJ2-2, with 8 bases matching TRBD1. The sequencing sample was made of lung tumor tissue. This TCR came from a human donor with non-small cell lung cancer. This CDR3 reads CASSPSGTGWPGELFF. CDR3 in DNA: TGTGCCAGTAGTCCTTCCGGGACAGGCTGGCCCGGGGAGCTGTTTTTT.